The clone carrying this TCR beta chain has a single count. Its antigen remains unidentified. This entry comes from a study of T-cell reconstitution after alpha-beta-depleted transplantation in children. Study-level findings and limits: Expanded graft clones, several hundred of them, were reportedly the source of alpha-beta T cells about two months after transplant. It was surviving recipient T cells and thymic progenitors that gave some patients high TCRbeta diversity at day 60. Newly produced T cells mostly provided counts and TCRbeta diversity after one year, as hyperexpanded clones declined.

As it was prepared, the TCRbeta library received unique molecular identifiers. TCRdb reanalysed the PCR reads using MiXCR and keeps one entry per CDR3 protein. The profile covers about 7,700 distinct CDR3 sequences, with 12% appearing a single time and roughly 50% taken by the ten largest. The germline CDR1 and CDR2 sequences are LGHNA and YNFKEQ. V shed 10 bases and J shed 10 bases, with 23 bases lying between them. The CDR3 has 14 amino acids. The sample was PBMCs, mostly from graft donor cells, taken 60 days after TCRalphabeta/CD19-depleted stem cell transplant. This sequence originates from a patient between 2 and 9 years old who had a stem cell transplant for inherited bone marrow failure, so the T cells may come from the graft donor. The chain has TRBV4-2 and TRBJ2-1, with D possibly matching TRBD1 (5 bases). Here the CDR3 reads CAMGLGLIGVEQFF. In DNA form, the CDR3 reads TGTGCCATGGGCCTGGGGCTAATCGGAGTGGAGCAGTTCTTC.